The clone carrying this T cell receptor beta chain was observed a single time. Its antigen is not known. This entry is derived from a study of shared clonotypes between healthy human individuals. Study-level results: Specimens sampled were limited to blood, with tissue repertoires likely differing. A limitation of the genetic and exposure-history diversity represented arose from few donors.

V was clipped by 2 bases and J by 7 bases, with 12 bases between them. Germline CDR1 reads KGHSH; CDR2 reads LQKENI. The length of the CDR3 is 13 residues. The repertoire was sequenced with immunoSEQ multiplex PCR; TCRdb's copy has only in-frame clones and lacks some. The sample contains 1,400,000 or so clones, less than 99% of which appear only once. Sequenced: naive CD4+ T cells sorted from blood. The subset denotes: CD45RA+ positively selected. The chain employs TRBV18 and TRBJ2-7, with D perhaps given as TRBD1 or TRBD2 (6 bases each). The TCR comes from a man aged 25-45 years in good health. The CDR3 DNA is TGTGCCAGCTCACCAACCGGAGGGGGTGAGCAGTACTTC. It yields the protein CASSPTGGGEQYF.